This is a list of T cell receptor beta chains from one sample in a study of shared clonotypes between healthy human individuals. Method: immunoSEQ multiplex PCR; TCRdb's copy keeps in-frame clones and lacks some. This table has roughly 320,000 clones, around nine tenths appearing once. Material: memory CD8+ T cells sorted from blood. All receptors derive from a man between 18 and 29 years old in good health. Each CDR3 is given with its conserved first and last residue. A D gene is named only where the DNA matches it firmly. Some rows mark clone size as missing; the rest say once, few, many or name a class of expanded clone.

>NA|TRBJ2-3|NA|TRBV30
CAWSPDPTSTDTQYF
TGTGCCTGGAGTCCGGACCCGACGAGCACAGATACGCAGTATTTT
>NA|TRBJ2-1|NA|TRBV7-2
CASSLLGWNNEQFF
TGTGCCAGCAGCTTACTGGGCTGGAACAATGAGCAGTTCTTC
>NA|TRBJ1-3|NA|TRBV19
CASRGARDGSGNTIYF
TGTGCCAGTAGGGGGGCCAGGGATGGTTCTGGAAACACCATATATTTT
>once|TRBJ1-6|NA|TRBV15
CATSRAGIWPLHF
TGTGCCACCAGCAGGGCAGGGATTTGGCCCCTCCACTTT
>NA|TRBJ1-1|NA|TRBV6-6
CASSSLLGNTEAFF
TGTGCCAGCAGCTCCCTTCTAGGGAACACTGAAGCTTTCTTT
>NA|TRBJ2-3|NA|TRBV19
CASSMTPWDTQYF
TGTGCCAGTAGTATGACACCATGGGATACGCAGTATTTT
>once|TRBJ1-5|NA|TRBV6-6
CASSYEAGYQPQHF
TGTGCCAGCAGTTACGAGGCAGGGTACCAGCCCCAGCATTTT
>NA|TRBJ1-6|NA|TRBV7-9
CASSLDVLGSPLHF
TGTGCCAGCAGCTTAGATGTTTTGGGGTCACCCCTCCACTTT
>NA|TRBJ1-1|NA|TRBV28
CASTLGNTEAFF
TGTGCCAGCACCTTGGGTAACACTGAAGCTTTCTTT
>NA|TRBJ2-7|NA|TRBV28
CASSFEGYEQYF
TGTGCCAGCAGTTTCGAAGGCTACGAGCAGTACTTC
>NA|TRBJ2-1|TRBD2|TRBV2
CASAGTSYNEQFF
TGTGCCAGCGCCGGGACTAGCTACAATGAGCAGTTCTTC
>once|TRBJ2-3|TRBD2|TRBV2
CAILLAGGPTDTQYF
TGTGCCATCCTACTAGCGGGGGGGCCGACAGATACGCAGTATTTT
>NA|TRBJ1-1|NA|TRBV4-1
CASRPKGLGEAFF
TGCGCCAGCAGACCGAAGGGGCTCGGTGAAGCTTTCTTT
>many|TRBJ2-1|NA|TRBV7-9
CASTPGGSYNEQFF
TGTGCCAGCACCCCCGGGGGCTCCTACAATGAGCAGTTCTTC
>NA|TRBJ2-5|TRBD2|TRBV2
CASRPGLAPQETQYF
TGTGCCAGCAGGCCGGGACTAGCGCCTCAAGAGACCCAGTACTTC
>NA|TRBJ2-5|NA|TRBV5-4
CASSLDFEGETQYF
TGTGCCAGCAGCTTGGATTTCGAAGGGGAGACCCAGTACTTC
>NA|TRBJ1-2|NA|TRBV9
CASSVGITGGYTF
TGTGCCAGCAGCGTAGGAATCACAGGGGGCTACACCTTC
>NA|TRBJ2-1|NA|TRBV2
CASSETWGREQFF
TGTGCCAGCAGTGAAACCTGGGGCCGGGAGCAGTTCTTC
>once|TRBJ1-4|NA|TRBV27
CASSLSQATNEKLFF
TGTGCCAGCAGTTTATCTCAGGCAACTAATGAAAAACTGTTTTTT
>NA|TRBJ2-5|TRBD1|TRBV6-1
CASSVGTGGADRETQYF
TGTGCCAGCAGTGTGGGGACAGGGGGCGCGGATCGAGAGACCCAGTACTTC
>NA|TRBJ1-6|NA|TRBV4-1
CASSQDALYNSPLHF
TGCGCCAGCAGCCAAGATGCACTTTATAATTCACCCCTCCACTTT
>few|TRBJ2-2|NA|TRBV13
CASSWRGRTGELFF
TGTGCCAGCAGCTGGCGGGGGCGCACCGGGGAGCTGTTTTTT
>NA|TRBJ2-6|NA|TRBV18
CASSPLTLSGANVLTF
TGTGCCAGCTCACCACTGACCCTCTCTGGGGCCAACGTCCTGACTTTC
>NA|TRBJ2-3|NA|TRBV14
CASSHAGYTQYF
TGTGCCAGCAGCCACGCTGGGTATACGCAGTATTTT
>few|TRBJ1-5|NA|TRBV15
CATSRTGGGRNQPQHF
TGTGCCACCAGCAGGACGGGTGGGGGGAGGAATCAGCCCCAGCATTTT
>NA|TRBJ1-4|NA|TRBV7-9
CASRGPTNEKLFF
TGTGCTTCCCGGGGACCAACTAATGAAAAACTGTTTTTT
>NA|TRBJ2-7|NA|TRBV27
CASSLKGGINYEQYF
TGTGCCAGCAGTTTAAAAGGGGGGATTAACTACGAGCAGTACTTC
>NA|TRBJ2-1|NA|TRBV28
CASNQGSYNEQFF
TGTGCCAGCAATCAGGGCTCCTACAATGAGCAGTTCTTC